This T cell receptor beta chain was found in a study of blood T cell repertoires in COVID-19 (dated by TCRdb to about 2020). Notes on the research overall: The collaborator samples originated in the United States, Italy and Spain and spanned the acute and convalescent phases of COVID-19. The prospective study material was composed of cDNA or gDNA derived from T cells, B-cell-depleted T cells, or PBMCs. Deeply sampled blood TCRbeta repertoires from subjects exposed to, actively infected with, or recovered from COVID-19 were included in the dataset. The repertoires were made available in a free public database intended to serve as a resource for research on the immune response to SARS-CoV-2. The samples were drawn from two sources: the first 160 participants of the ongoing ImmuneRACE study, and approximately 1,300 subjects contributed by 6 global collaborators. Sample metadata almost always included a de-identified subject ID, COVID-19 status, age in years and sex. HLA class I and class II types, where available, came from metadata supplied by the sample provider rather than from assay-based typing. General findings and caveats noted by the study authors: The quantity of clinical and demographic metadata differed by source and by participant and was supplied without curation.

TCRbeta CDR3 regions were amplified from genomic DNA by means of the immunoSEQ Assay, a bias-controlled multiplex PCR. Turning to the authors' computational methods: The number of nucleated cells in each sample was estimated by amplification of reference gene primers within the assay. Sequence reads were collapsed and filtered to measure the absolute abundance of every unique TCRbeta CDR3 rearrangement. For each sample, productive Simpson clonality was calculated as the square root of Simpson's diversity index over productive rearrangements. This immuneACCESS table, as held by TCRdb, lists in-frame sequences with V and J called but not all clones. Of the missing ones, under half trace to an unresolved V gene in checked studies; the others have no known cause. That table gives V, J and clone size, and the DNA gave D and trimming. The sample table shows around 170,000 clones, and 86% are seen once. In total, the top ten clones hold over 7.5% of the sample.

CDR1 and CDR2, per the germline V gene, are MGHRA and YSYEKL. V lost 2 bases and J lost 3 bases, and the count of bases not matched to a germline gene is 9. The CDR3 measures 16 amino acids from cysteine to phenylalanine. Of all the DNA, just the CDR3 is kept, 48 bases in frame from base 1. Participants in the prospective study were aged roughly 18 to 100 years, lived in under 30 United States geographic areas, and enrolled through a virtual design. Cohort assignment in the prospective study relied on participant-reported clinical history from a screening survey and a study questionnaire. ImmuneRACE Cohort 3 recovered participants were defined by two consecutive negative NP/OP PCR tests, healthcare professional clearance, or symptom resolution. Each participant in the prospective study had whole blood, serum and a nasopharyngeal or oropharyngeal swab collected by mobile phlebotomists. Over a roughly 2-month period, participants in the prospective study had the option of providing additional blood draws and questionnaires. Before DNA extraction, blood samples from the prospective study were shipped at room temperature or frozen.

This clone was counted between two and nine times. Its specific antigen is unknown. Base qualities were left out, and no much larger clone turns up one base away. This clonotype originated in a woman aged 25-40 years who had recovered from COVID-19. The receptor chain draws on TRBV4-1 and TRBJ2-5, with 7 bases matching TRBD1. The source material was PBMCs or T cells enriched from blood (not recorded which). The CDR3 protein sequence reads: CASSQQGVLGKETQYF. The DNA is TGCGCCAGCAGCCAACAGGGGGTTCTGGGAAAAGAGACCCAGTACTTC.